This TCR beta chain was recorded in a study of blood T cells in healthy people across ages. Whole-study findings and limits: PBMC samples, being unsorted, prevented any conclusive comparison of naive and antigen-experienced cells. The study lacked donor CMV status, which possibly confounded expanded clonotype changes.

V was clipped by 5 bases and J by 3 bases, with 11 bases between them. The CDR3 consists of 13 residues. Per the germline V gene, CDR1 is SGHTA and CDR2 is FQGNSA. Primers used in a second PCR of roughly 6 to 12 cycles were a sample-barcoded 5' primer and a J-beta primer mix. MiXCR was run by TCRdb on the 5' RACE reads, yielding one entry per CDR3 protein. The table includes 1.5 million to 1.9 million distinct CDR3 sequences, 35% to 45% detected once. Isolating PBMCs gave at least 7 million of these cells per sample. Worth noting for this clonotype: Antigen unknown.

Input material: blood. This TCR was sampled from a woman between 18 and 29 years old in good health. The chain links TRBV7-2 to TRBJ2-7, with D possibly matching TRBD2 (5 bases). The CDR3 nucleotides read TGTGCCAGCAGCCCCTTTAGCGTCTACGAGCAGTACTTC. Protein: CASSPFSVYEQYF.